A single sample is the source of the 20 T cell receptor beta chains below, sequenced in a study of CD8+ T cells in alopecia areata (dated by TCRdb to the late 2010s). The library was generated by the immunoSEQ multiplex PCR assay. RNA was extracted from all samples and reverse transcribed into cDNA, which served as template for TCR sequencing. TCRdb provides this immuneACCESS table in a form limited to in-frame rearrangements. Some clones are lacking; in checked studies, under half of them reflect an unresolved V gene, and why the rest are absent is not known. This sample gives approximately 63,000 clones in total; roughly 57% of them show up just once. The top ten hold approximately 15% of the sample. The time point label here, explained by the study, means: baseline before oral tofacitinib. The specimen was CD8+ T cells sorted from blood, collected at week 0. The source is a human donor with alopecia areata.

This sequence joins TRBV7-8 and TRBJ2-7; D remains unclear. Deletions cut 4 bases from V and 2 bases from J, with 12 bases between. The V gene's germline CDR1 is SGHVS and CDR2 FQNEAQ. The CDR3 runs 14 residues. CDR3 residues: CASSSTTGAYEQYF. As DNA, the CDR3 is TGTGCCAGCAGCTCGACGACTGGGGCCTACGAGCAGTACTTC. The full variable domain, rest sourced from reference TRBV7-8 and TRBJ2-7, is GAGVSQSPRYKVAKRGQDVALRCDPISGHVSLFWYQQALGQGPEFLTYFQNEAQLDKSGLPSDRFFAERPEGSVSTLKIQRTQQEDSAVYLCASSSTTGAYEQYFGPGTRLTVT.

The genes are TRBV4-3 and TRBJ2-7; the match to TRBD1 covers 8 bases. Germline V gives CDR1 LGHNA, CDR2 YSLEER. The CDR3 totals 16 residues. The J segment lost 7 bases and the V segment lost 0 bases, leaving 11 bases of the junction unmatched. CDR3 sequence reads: CASSQDRGQGAGEQYF. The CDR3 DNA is TGCGCCAGCAGCCAAGATCGCGGCCAGGGGGCAGGAGAGCAGTACTTC.

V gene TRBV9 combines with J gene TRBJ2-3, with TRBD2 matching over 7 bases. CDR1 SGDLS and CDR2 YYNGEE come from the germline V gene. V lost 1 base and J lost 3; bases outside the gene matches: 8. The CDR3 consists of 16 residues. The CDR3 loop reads CASSVSEGGATDTQYF. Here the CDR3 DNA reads TGTGCCAGCAGCGTATCGGAGGGAGGGGCTACAGATACGCAGTATTTT.

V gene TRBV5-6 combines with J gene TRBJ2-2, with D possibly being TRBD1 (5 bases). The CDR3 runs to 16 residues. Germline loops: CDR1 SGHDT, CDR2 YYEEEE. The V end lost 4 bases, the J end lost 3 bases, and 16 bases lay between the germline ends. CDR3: CASSEKDSRDTGELFF. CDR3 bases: TGTGCCAGCAGCGAAAAAGACAGCCGGGACACCGGGGAGCTGTTTTTT.

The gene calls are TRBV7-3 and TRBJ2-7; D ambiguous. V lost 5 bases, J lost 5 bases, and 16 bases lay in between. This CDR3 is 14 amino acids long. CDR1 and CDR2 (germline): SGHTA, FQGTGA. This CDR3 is CASSPYGSEHEQYF. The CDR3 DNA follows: TGTGCCAGCAGCCCCTACGGCTCCGAACACGAGCAGTACTTC.

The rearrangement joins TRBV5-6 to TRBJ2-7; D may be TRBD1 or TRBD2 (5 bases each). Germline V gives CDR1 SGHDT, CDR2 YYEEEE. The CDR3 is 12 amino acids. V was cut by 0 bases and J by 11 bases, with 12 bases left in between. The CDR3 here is CASSLAGREEYF. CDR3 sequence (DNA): TGTGCCAGCAGCTTGGCGGGGCGAGAGGAGTACTTC.

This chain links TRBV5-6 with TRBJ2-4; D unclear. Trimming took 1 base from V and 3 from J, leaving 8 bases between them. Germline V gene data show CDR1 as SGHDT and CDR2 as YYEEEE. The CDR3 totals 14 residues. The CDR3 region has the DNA TGTGCCAGCAGCTTGAGAGAACACAAAAACATTCAGTACTTC. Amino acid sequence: CASSLREHKNIQYF.

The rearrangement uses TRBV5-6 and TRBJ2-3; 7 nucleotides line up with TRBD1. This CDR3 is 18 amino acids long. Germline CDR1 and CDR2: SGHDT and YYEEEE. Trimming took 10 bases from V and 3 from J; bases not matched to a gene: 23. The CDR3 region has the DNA TGTGCCTCCAATGGGCAGGGGGAAAGGCGGCACCCTACAGATACGCAGTATTTT. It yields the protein CASNGQGERRHPTDTQYF.

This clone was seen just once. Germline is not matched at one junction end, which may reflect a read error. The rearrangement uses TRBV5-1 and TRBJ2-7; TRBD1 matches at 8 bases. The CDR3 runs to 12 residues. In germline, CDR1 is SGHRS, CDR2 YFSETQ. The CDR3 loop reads CASSLDGQGLHF. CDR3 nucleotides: TGCGCCAGCAGCTTGGACGGACAGGGCTTGCACTTC. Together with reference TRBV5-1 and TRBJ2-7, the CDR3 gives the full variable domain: KAGVTQTPRYLIKTRGQQVTLSCSPISGHRSVSWYQQTPGQGLQFLFEYFSETQRNKGNFPGRFSGRQFSNSRSEMNVSTLELGDSALYLCASSLDGQGLHFGPGTRLTVT.

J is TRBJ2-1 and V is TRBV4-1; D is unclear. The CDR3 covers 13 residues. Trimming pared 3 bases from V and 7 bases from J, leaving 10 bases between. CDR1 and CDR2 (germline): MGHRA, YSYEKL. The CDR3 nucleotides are TGCGCCAGCAGCCAGGCCGTTCGGAATGAGCAGTTCTTC. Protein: CASSQAVRNEQFF.

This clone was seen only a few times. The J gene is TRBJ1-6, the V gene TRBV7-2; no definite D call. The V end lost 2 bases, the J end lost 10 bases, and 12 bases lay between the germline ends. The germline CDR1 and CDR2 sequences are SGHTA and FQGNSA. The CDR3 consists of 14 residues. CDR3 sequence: CASSLNKVASPLHF. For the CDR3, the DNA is TGTGCCAGCAGCTTAAATAAGGTCGCGTCACCCCTCCACTTT.

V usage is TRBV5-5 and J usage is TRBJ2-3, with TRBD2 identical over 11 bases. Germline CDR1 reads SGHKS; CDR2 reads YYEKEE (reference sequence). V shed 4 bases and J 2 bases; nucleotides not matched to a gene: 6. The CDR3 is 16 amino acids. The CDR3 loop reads CASSLGLAGDTDTQYF. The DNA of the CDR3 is TGTGCCAGCAGCCTTGGACTAGCGGGCGACACAGATACGCAGTATTTT.

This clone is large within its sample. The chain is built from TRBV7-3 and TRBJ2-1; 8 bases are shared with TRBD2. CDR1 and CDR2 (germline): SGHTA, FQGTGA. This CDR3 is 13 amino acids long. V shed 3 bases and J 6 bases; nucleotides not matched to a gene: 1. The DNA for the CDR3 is TGTGCCAGCAGCTTCGCGGGGGGCAATGAGCAGTTCTTC. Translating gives CASSFAGGNEQFF.

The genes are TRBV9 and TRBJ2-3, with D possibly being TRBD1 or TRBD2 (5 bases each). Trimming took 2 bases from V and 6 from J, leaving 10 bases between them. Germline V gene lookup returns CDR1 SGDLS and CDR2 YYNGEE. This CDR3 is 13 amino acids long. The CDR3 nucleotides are TGTGCCAGCAGCGTTGGGGGTTTGGATACGCAGTATTTT. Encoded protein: CASSVGGLDTQYF.

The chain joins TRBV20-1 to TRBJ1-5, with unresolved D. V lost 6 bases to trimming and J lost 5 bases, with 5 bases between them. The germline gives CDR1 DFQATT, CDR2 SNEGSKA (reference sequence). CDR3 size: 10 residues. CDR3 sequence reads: CSAPDQPQHF. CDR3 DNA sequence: TGCAGTGCCCCGGATCAGCCCCAGCATTTT.

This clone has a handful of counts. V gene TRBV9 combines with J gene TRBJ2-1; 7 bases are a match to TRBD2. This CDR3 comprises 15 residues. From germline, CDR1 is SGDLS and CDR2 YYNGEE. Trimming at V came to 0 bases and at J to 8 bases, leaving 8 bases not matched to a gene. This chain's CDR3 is CASSVVGEGRDEQFF. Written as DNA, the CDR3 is TGTGCCAGCAGCGTAGTGGGGGAGGGCCGAGATGAGCAGTTCTTC.

The CDR3, as DNA: TGTGCCAGCAGCTTACCCCGGGAGCGGACCCAGTACTTC. Translation gives CASSLPRERTQYF. This chain joins TRBV7-9 and TRBJ2-5; possibly TRBD2 for D (6 bases). The germline CDR1 and CDR2 sequences are SEHNR and FQNEAQ (reference sequence). The length of the CDR3 is 13 residues. V lost 2 bases and J lost 7, with 11 bases in between. The full variable domain, completed using reference TRBV7-9 and TRBJ2-5, is DTGVSQNPRHKITKRGQNVTFRCDPISEHNRLYWYRQTLGQGPEFLTYFQNEAQLEKSRLLSDRFSAERPKGSFSTLEIQRTEQGDSAMYLCASSLPRERTQYFGPGTRLLVL.

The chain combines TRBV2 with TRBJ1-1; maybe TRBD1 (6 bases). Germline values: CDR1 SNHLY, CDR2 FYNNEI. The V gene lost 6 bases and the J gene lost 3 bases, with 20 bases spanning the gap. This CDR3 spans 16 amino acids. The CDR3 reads CASRSGRGGLYTEAFF. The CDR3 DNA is TGTGCCAGCAGATCCGGAAGGGGGGGCCTATACACTGAAGCTTTCTTT.

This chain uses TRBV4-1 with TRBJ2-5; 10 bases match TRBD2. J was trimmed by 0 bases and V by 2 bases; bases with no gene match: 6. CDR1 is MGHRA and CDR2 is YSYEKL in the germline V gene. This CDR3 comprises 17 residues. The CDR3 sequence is CASSQLSGGPYQETQYF. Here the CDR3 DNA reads TGCGCCAGCAGCCAACTTAGCGGGGGGCCGTACCAAGAGACCCAGTACTTC.

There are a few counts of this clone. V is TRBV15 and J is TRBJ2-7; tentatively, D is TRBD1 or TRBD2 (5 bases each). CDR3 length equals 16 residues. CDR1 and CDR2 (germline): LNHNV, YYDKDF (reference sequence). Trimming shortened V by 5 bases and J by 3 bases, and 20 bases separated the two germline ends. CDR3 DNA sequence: TGTGCCACCAGCGGGGGAACAGGATACATTAGCTACGAGCAGTACTTC. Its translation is CATSGGTGYISYEQYF.